This record covers a single TCR beta chain. These data are taken from a study of TIL therapy for anti-PD-1-resistant metastatic lung cancer. J lost 4 bases, V lost 3 bases, and 14 bases had no gene match. The CDR3 consists of 20 residues. The V gene's germline CDR1 is MNHEY and CDR2 SMNVEV (reference sequence). This sample's time point: pre-treatment sample, taken before nivolumab and TIL therapy. The libraries were made with immunoSEQ v3. Only in-frame clones appear in the TCRdb table, and some are missing; sequencing was by immunoSEQ multiplex PCR. In the table there are tens of thousands of clones, about 69% of which are singletons.

This TCR came from a person aged 30 to 80 with non-small cell lung cancer. The V call is TRBV27, the J call TRBJ2-3; 15 bases are a match to TRBD2. Sequences were derived from blood, sampled at baseline. The CDR3 DNA sequence: TGTGCCAGCAGTTTCTCCCAATTGGGACTAGCGGGGGGCCACGCAGATACGCAGTATTTT. It specifies CASSFSQLGLAGGHADTQYF.